The rows below give T cell receptor beta chains drawn from one sample of a study of immune evolution from preneoplasia to lung adenocarcinoma. Some clones are missing from TCRdb's copy, which holds only in-frame ones; the method was immunoSEQ multiplex PCR. Of about 2,900 clones listed, roughly four fifths are singletons. The sample taken for sequencing was FFPE adjacent normal lung tissue. The receptors here all came from a person in their 40s with lung adenocarcinoma. Both conserved end residues are part of each CDR3. Each record gives: J gene, D gene, clone size, V gene, CDR3 protein, CDR3 DNA. D genes are given only for firm matches. Size is omitted from some rows. Given values are once, few, many or a class for expanded clones.

TRBJ2-5,TRBD1,once,TRBV6-5,CASSFTGGAKVETQYF,TGTGCCAGCAGTTTTACAGGGGGCGCAAAGGTGGAGACCCAGTACTTC
TRBJ2-7,TRBD2,NA,TRBV27,CASSYREAPYEQYF,TGTGCCAGCAGTTACCGGGAGGCACCCTACGAGCAGTACTTC
TRBJ2-7,NA,NA,TRBV29-1,CSIRRGQGGEQYF,TGCAGCATCCGACGGGGGCAGGGTGGCGAGCAGTACTTC
TRBJ2-2,NA,NA,TRBV19,CASSIGPNTGELFF,TGTGCCAGTAGTATTGGACCAAACACCGGGGAGCTGTTTTTT
TRBJ1-3,NA,NA,TRBV9,CASSALGSGNTIYF,TGTGCCAGCAGCGCTCTGGGGTCTGGAAACACCATATATTTT
TRBJ1-2,NA,few,TRBV29-1,CSVGGEHGYTF,TGCAGCGTTGGGGGTGAACATGGCTACACCTTC
TRBJ2-2,TRBD2,NA,TRBV7-8,CASSPGTGGAVGTGELFF,TGTGCCAGCAGCCCCGGCACCGGGGGGGCGGTGGGGACCGGGGAGCTGTTTTTT
TRBJ2-3,TRBD1,NA,TRBV7-3,CASSLMGQGADTQYF,TGTGCCAGCAGCTTAATGGGACAGGGTGCAGATACGCAGTATTTT
TRBJ1-2,TRBD1,few,TRBV6-5,CASRQGHYGYTF,TGTGCCAGCCGACAGGGGCACTATGGCTACACCTTC
TRBJ1-2,NA,NA,TRBV7-9,CASSLQASYGYTF,TGTGCCAGCAGCTTACAAGCGAGCTATGGCTACACCTTC
TRBJ2-1,TRBD2,NA,TRBV27,CASKPGRRSYNEQFF,TGTGCCAGCAAACCCGGGAGGAGGTCCTACAATGAGCAGTTCTTC
TRBJ2-3,NA,NA,TRBV29-1,CSVTEQGRIRDTQYF,TGCAGCGTAACCGAACAGGGGAGGATCCGCGATACGCAGTATTTT
TRBJ2-7,NA,once,TRBV11-2,CASSLQLSYEQYF,TGTGCCAGCAGCTTACAACTTTCCTACGAGCAGTACTTC
TRBJ1-2,TRBD1,NA,TRBV30,CAWSEQGYYGYTF,TGTGCCTGGAGTGAACAGGGGTACTATGGCTACACCTTC
TRBJ1-2,NA,NA,TRBV7-9,CASSLELLGYGYTF,TGTGCCAGCAGCTTAGAACTCCTGGGGTATGGCTACACCTTC
TRBJ2-3,NA,NA,TRBV4-3,CASSRSAGISGDTQYF,TGCGCCAGCAGCCGGTCGGCAGGGATATCTGGAGATACGCAGTATTTT
TRBJ1-6,NA,NA,TRBV5-4,CASSLGGASGSPLHF,TGTGCCAGCAGCTTGGGGGGGGCCTCGGGATCACCCCTCCACTTT
TRBJ2-7,TRBD1,once,TRBV5-1,CASSLRPTGDGEQYF,TGCGCCAGCAGCTTAAGACCTACAGGGGATGGCGAGCAGTACTTC